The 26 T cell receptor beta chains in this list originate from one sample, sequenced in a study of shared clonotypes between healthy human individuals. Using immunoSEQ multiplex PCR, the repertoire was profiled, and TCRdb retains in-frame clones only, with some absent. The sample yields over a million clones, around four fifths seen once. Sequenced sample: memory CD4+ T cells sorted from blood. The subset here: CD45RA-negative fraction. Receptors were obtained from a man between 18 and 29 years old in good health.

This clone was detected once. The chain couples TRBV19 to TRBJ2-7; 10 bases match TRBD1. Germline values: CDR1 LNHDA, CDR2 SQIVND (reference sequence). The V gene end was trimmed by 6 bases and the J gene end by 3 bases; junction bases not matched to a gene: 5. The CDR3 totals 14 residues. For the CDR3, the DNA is TGTGCCAGTAGGTACCGGGACAGGGGCTACGAGCAGTACTTC. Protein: CASRYRDRGYEQYF. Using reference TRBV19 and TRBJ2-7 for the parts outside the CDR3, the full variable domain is DGGITQSPKYLFRKEGQNVTLSCEQNLNHDAMYWYRQDPGQGLRLIYYSQIVNDFQKGDIAEGYSVSREKKESFPLTVTSAQKNPTAFYLCASRYRDRGYEQYFGPGTRLTVT.

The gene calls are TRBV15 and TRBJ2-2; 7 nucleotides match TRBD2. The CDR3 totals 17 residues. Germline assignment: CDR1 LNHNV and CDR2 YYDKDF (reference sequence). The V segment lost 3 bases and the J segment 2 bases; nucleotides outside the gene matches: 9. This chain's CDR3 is CATSSGVGGGNTGELFF. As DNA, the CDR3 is TGTGCCACCAGCAGCGGAGTGGGCGGGGGAAACACCGGGGAGCTGTTTTTT.

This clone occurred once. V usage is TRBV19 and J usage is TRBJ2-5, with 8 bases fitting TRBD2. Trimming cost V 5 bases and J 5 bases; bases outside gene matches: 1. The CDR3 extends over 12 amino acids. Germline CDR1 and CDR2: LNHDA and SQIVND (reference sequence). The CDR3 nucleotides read TGTGCCAGTAGTTCTAGCGGGGAGACCCAGTACTTC. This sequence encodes CASSSSGETQYF.

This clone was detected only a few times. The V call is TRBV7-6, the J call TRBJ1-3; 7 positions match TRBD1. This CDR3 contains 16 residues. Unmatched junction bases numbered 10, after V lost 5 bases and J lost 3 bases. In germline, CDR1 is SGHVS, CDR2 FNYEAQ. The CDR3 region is CASSPVRGPRGNTIYF. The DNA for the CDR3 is TGTGCCAGCAGCCCAGTGAGGGGGCCGCGTGGAAACACCATATATTTT.

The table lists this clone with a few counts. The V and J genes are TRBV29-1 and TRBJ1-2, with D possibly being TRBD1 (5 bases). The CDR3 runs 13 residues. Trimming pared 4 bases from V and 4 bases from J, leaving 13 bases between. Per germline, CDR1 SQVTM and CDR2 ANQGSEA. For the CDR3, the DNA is TGCAGCGTTGGGACCGGGACTGCCTATGGCTACACCTTC. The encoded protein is CSVGTGTAYGYTF.

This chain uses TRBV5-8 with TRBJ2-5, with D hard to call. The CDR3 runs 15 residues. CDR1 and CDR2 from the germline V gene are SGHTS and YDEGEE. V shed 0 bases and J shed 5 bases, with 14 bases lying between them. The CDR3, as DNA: TGTGCCAGCAGCTTGGGAAGGTGGGAATCGGAGACCCAGTACTTC. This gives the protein CASSLGRWESETQYF.

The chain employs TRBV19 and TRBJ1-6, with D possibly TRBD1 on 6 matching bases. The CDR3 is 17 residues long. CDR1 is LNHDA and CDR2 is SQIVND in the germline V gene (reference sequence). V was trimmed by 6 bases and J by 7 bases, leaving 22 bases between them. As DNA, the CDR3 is TGTGCCAGTAGGAAGACGGCCCGGGACATGAGAAATTCACCCCTCCACTTT. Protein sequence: CASRKTARDMRNSPLHF. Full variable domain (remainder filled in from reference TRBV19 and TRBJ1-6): DGGITQSPKYLFRKEGQNVTLSCEQNLNHDAMYWYRQDPGQGLRLIYYSQIVNDFQKGDIAEGYSVSREKKESFPLTVTSAQKNPTAFYLCASRKTARDMRNSPLHFGNGTRLTVT.

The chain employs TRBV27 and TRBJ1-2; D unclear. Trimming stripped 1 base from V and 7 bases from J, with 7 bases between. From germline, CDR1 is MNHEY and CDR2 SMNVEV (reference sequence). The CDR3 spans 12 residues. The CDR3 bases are TGTGCCAGCAGTTTATACGGGGTTGGCTACACCTTC. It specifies CASSLYGVGYTF.

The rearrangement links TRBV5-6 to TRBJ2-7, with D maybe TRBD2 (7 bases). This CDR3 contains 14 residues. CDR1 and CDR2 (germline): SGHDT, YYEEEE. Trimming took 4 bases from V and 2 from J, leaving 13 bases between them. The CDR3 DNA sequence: TGTGCCAGCAGCCACGGGGGGCCCACCTACGAGCAGTACTTC. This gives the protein CASSHGGPTYEQYF.

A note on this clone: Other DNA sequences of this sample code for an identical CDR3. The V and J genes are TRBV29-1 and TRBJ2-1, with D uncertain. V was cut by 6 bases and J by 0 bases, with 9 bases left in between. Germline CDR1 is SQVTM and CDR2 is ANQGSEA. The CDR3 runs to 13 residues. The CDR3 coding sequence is TGCAGCGTCGGTGGGGTCTCCTACAATGAGCAGTTCTTC. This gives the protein CSVGGVSYNEQFF.

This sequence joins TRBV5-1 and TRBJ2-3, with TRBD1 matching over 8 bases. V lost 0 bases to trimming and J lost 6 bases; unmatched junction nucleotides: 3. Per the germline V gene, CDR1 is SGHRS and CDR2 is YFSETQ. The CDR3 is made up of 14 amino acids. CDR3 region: CASSLGPGGDTQYF. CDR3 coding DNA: TGCGCCAGCAGCTTGGGTCCAGGGGGCGATACGCAGTATTTT. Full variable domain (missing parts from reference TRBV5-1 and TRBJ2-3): KAGVTQTPRYLIKTRGQQVTLSCSPISGHRSVSWYQQTPGQGLQFLFEYFSETQRNKGNFPGRFSGRQFSNSRSEMNVSTLELGDSALYLCASSLGPGGDTQYFGPGTRLTVL.

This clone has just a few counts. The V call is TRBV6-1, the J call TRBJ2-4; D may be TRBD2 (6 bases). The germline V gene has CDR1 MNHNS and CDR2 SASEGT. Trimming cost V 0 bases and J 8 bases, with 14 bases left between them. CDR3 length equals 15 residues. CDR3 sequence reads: CASSEALVGGDIQYF. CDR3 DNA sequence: TGTGCCAGCAGTGAAGCGTTGGTCGGGGGTGACATTCAGTACTTC.

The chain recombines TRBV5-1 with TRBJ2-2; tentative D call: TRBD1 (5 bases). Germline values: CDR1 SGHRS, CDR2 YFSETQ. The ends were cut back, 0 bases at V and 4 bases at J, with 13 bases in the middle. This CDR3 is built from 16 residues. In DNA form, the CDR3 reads TGCGCCAGCAGCTTGGACCACCAGGGATCCACCGGGGAGCTGTTTTTT. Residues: CASSLDHQGSTGELFF.

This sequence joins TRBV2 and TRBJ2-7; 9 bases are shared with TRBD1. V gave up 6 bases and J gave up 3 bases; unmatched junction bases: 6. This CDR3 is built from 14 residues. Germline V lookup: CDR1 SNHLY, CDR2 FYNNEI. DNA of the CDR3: TGTGCCAGCAGGGGGGACAGGGCAAACTACGAGCAGTACTTC. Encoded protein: CASRGDRANYEQYF.

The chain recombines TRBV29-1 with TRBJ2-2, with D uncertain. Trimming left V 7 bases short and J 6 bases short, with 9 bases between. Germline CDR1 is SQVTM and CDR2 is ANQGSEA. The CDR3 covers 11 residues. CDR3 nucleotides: TGCAGCGCTATAGGCCCCGGGGAGCTGTTTTTT. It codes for CSAIGPGELFF.

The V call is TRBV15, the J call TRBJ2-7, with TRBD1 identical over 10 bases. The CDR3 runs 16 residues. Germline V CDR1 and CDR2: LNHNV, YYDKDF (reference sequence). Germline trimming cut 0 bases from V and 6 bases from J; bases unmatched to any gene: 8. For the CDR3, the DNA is TGTGCCACCAGCAGAGAGGGACAGGGGACTCGGGGCGAGCAGTACTTC. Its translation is CATSREGQGTRGEQYF.

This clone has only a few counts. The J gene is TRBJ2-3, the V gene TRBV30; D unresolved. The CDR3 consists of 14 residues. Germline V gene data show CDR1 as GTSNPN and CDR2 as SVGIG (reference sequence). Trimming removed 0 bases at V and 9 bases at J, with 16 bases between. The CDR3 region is CAWSVGRRKGTQYF. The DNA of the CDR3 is TGTGCCTGGAGTGTAGGAAGACGGAAAGGGACGCAGTATTTT.

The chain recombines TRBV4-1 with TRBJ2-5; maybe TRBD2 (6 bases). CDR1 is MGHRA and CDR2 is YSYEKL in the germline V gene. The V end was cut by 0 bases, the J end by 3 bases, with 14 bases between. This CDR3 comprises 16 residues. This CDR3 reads CASSQEITSRKETQYF. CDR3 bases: TGCGCCAGCAGCCAAGAGATTACTAGCCGAAAAGAGACCCAGTACTTC.

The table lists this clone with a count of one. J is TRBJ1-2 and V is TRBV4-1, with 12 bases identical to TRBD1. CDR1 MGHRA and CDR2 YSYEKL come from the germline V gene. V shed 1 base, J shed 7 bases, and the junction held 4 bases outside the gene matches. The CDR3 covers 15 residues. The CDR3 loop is CASSQVGQGALGYTF. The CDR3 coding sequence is TGCGCCAGCAGCCAAGTGGGACAGGGGGCACTTGGCTACACCTTC.

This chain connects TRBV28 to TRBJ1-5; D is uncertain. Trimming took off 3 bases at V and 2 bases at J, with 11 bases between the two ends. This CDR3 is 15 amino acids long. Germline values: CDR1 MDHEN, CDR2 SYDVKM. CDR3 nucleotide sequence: TGTGCCAGCAGTTTCGAGGGCGGGGGCAATCAGCCCCAGCATTTT. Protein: CASSFEGGGNQPQHF.

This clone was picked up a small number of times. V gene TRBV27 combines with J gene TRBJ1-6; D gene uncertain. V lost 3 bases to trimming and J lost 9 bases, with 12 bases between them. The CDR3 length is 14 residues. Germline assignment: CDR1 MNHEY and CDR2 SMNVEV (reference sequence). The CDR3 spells CASSLFLDFSPLHF. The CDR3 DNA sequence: TGTGCCAGCAGTTTGTTTTTGGACTTTTCACCCCTCCACTTT.

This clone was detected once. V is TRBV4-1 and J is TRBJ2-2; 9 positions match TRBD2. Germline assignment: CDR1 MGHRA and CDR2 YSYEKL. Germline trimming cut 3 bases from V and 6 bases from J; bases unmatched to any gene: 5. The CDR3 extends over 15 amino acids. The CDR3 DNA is TGCGCCAGCAGCCAGGCGGGGGGGCAGGCCGGGGAGCTGTTTTTT. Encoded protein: CASSQAGGQAGELFF.

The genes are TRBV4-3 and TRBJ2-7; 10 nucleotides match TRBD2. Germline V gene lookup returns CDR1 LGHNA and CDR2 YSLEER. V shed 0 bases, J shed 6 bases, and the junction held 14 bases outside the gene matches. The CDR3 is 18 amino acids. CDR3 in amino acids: CASSQDPSGSIGGGEQYF. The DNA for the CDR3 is TGCGCCAGCAGCCAAGACCCTAGCGGGAGTATTGGGGGGGGCGAGCAGTACTTC.

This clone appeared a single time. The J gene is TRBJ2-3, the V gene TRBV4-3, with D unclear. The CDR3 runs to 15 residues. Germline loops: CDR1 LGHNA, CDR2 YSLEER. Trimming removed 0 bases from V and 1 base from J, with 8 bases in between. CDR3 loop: CASSQEGLRTDTQYF. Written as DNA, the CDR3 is TGCGCCAGCAGCCAAGAAGGGCTGCGCACAGATACGCAGTATTTT.

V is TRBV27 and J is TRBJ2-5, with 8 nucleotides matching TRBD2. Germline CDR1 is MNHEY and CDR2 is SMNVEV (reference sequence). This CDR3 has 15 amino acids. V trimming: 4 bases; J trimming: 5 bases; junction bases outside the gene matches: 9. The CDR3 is CASSSWRGARETQYF. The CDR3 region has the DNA TGTGCCAGCAGTTCCTGGCGGGGGGCTAGGGAGACCCAGTACTTC.

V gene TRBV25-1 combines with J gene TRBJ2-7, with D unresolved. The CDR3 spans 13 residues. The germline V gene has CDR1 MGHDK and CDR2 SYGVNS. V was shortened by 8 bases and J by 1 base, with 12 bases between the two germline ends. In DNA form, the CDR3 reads TGTGCCAGCTCAAGAGCCGGATCCTACGAGCAGTACTTC. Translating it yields CASSRAGSYEQYF.